Listed below are T cell receptor beta chains from one sample, sequenced in a study of blood T cell repertoires in COVID-19. Profiled with immunoSEQ multiplex PCR; TCRdb holds only in-frame clones, not every one. The top ten clones hold roughly 3.2% of a sample with under 100,000 clones, around 81% of them seen once. The sequenced sample consisted of peripheral blood. The origin of the receptors is a man in his forties or fifties with acute or convalescent COVID-19. Each CDR3 is given with its conserved first and last residue. The D gene is left open where the match is weak. The size entry is marked missing in some rows and otherwise reads once, few, many or a size class.

abundance	v_gene	d_gene	j_gene	CDR3aa	CDR3nt
-	TRBV7-9	TRBD1	TRBJ2-5	CASSLAGTGFETQYF	TGTGCCAGCAGCTTAGCCGGGACAGGGTTCGAGACCCAGTACTTC
once	TRBV29-1	TRBD2	TRBJ2-7	CSVEEKGAGNFYEQYF	TGCAGCGTTGAAGAAAAGGGAGCGGGGAACTTCTACGAGCAGTACTTC
once	TRBV4-1	-	TRBJ1-5	CASSPRGQPQHF	TGCGCCAGCAGCCCTAGGGGTCAGCCCCAGCATTTT
once	TRBV14	TRBD2	TRBJ2-1	CASSQDRTSMDEQFF	TGTGCCAGCAGCCAGGACCGGACTAGCATGGATGAGCAGTTCTTC
-	TRBV2	-	TRBJ2-5	CASSEARGEETQYF	TGTGCCAGCAGTGAGGCCAGGGGGGAAGAGACCCAGTACTTC
-	TRBV15	-	TRBJ1-1	CATAARGLSAEAFF	TGTGCCACCGCAGCGCGGGGGTTGTCGGCTGAAGCTTTCTTT
-	TRBV9	-	TRBJ1-5	CASSVEPGNQPQHF	TGTGCCAGCAGCGTAGAGCCAGGGAATCAGCCCCAGCATTTT
once	TRBV5-1	TRBD2	TRBJ2-3	CASKQRPSGGAPDTQYF	TGCGCCAGCAAGCAGCGTCCTAGCGGGGGGGCCCCAGATACGCAGTATTTT
-	TRBV27	-	TRBJ1-1	CASRTEWLTEAFF	TGTGCCAGCAGGACTGAGTGGCTTACTGAAGCTTTCTTT
once	TRBV21-1	-	TRBJ2-1	CASSKGPFVSGYNEQFF	TGTGCCAGCAGCAAAGGGCCCTTTGTCAGCGGCTACAATGAGCAGTTCTTC
-	TRBV6-5	TRBD1	TRBJ2-3	CASSYSRQGAADTQYF	TGTGCCAGCAGTTACTCGAGACAGGGGGCAGCAGATACGCAGTATTTT
once	TRBV7-2	TRBD2	TRBJ2-7	CASSPGGTSGNYEQYF	TGTGCCAGCAGCCCCGGAGGGACTAGCGGCAACTACGAGCAGTACTTC
-	TRBV3-1/TRBV3-2	-	TRBJ2-3	CASTRGDTQYF	TGTGCCAGCACCCGAGGAGATACGCAGTATTTT
few	TRBV6-5	-	TRBJ1-2	CASSYSGGGYTF	TGTGCCAGCAGTTACTCGGGAGGGGGCTACACCTTC
once	TRBV7-8	-	TRBJ2-5	CASSPNPRAQETQYF	TGTGCCAGCAGCCCAAACCCCAGGGCCCAAGAGACCCAGTACTTC
-	TRBV5-1	TRBD1	TRBJ1-4	CASSTSGGVEKLFF	TGCGCCAGCAGCACTTCAGGGGGAGTTGAAAAACTGTTTTTT
-	TRBV7-2	TRBD1	TRBJ1-2	CASSPRGSDYTF	TGTGCCAGCAGCCCCAGGGGGTCTGACTACACCTTC
-	TRBV7-2	TRBD1	TRBJ2-7	CASSSGQTYEQYF	TGTGCCAGCAGCTCGGGACAGACTTACGAGCAGTACTTC
-	TRBV12-3/TRBV12-4	TRBD1	TRBJ1-2	CASDREPNYGYTF	TGTGCCAGTGACAGGGAGCCCAACTATGGCTACACCTTC
-	TRBV4-3	TRBD1	TRBJ1-1	CASRQGENEAFF	TGCGCCAGCAGACAGGGGGAAAATGAAGCTTTCTTT
-	TRBV9	TRBD1	TRBJ1-6	CASSSTPRTGVNSPLHF	TGTGCCAGCAGCTCCACTCCAAGGACAGGGGTTAATTCACCCCTCCACTTT
-	TRBV2	-	TRBJ1-5	CASGRGGSRNQPQHF	TGTGCCAGCGGCCGCGGGGGCAGCCGCAATCAGCCCCAGCATTTT
-	TRBV19	-	TRBJ1-6	CASQLRGIYNSPLHF	TGTGCCAGTCAGCTCAGAGGGATTTATAATTCACCCCTCCACTTT
-	TRBV20-1	-	TRBJ1-1	CSASREAGGSGEAFF	TGCAGTGCTAGTCGGGAAGCGGGGGGCTCCGGGGAAGCTTTCTTT
-	TRBV5-4	TRBD2	TRBJ2-2	CASSLTSGNTGELFF	TGTGCCAGCAGCTTGACTAGCGGGAACACCGGGGAGCTGTTTTTT
-	TRBV6-5	TRBD1	TRBJ2-1	CASSYSGQAYYNEQFF	TGTGCCAGCAGTTACTCGGGACAGGCTTACTACAATGAGCAGTTCTTC
-	TRBV6-5	-	TRBJ2-7	CASTEQAGVLSRQYF	TGTGCCAGCACCGAACAGGCAGGTGTTTTGAGTCGGCAGTACTTC
-	TRBV19	TRBD1	TRBJ1-1	CASQGGHTQNTEAFF	TGTGCCAGTCAGGGGGGTCACACCCAGAACACTGAAGCTTTCTTT
-	TRBV2	TRBD2	TRBJ2-2	CASSSGSETGELFF	TGTGCCAGCAGCAGCGGGAGTGAAACCGGGGAGCTGTTTTTT
medium-sized	TRBV4-3	TRBD1	TRBJ2-7	CASSQVWAGGYHEQYF	TGCGCCAGCAGCCAAGTATGGGCAGGGGGCTATCACGAGCAGTACTTC
-	TRBV28	TRBD1	TRBJ1-2	CASSPDRGLYGYTF	TGTGCCAGCAGTCCCGACAGGGGGCTCTATGGCTACACCTTC
-	TRBV20-1	TRBD1	TRBJ2-7	CSWTGNEQYF	TGCAGTTGGACAGGGAACGAGCAGTACTTC
once	TRBV11-2	TRBD1	TRBJ2-4	CASSSTGNNIQYF	TGTGCCAGCAGCTCGACAGGGAATAACATTCAGTACTTC
-	TRBV7-9	TRBD2	TRBJ2-7	CASSPALARERYYEQYF	TGTGCCAGCAGCCCAGCCCTCGCGCGGGAGCGTTACTACGAGCAGTACTTC
-	TRBV10-3	TRBD1	TRBJ1-2	CAIGGQGENGYTF	TGTGCCATCGGTGGACAGGGGGAGAATGGCTACACCTTC
-	TRBV19	-	TRBJ2-1	CASSIVYGGDYNEQFF	TGTGCCAGTAGTATAGTGTATGGCGGGGACTACAATGAGCAGTTCTTC
-	TRBV10-3	TRBD2	TRBJ2-1	CAISLMGSTSGGANEQFF	TGTGCCATCAGCCTAATGGGGTCGACTAGCGGGGGGGCAAATGAGCAGTTCTTC
once	TRBV18	TRBD1	TRBJ2-3	CASSRSGGPTDTQYF	TGTGCCAGCTCACGGTCAGGGGGCCCCACAGATACGCAGTATTTT
-	TRBV4-3	TRBD1	TRBJ2-3	CASSQGWDRGLQGGDTQYF	TGCGCCAGCAGCCAAGGGTGGGACAGGGGGCTTCAGGGTGGAGATACGCAGTATTTT
-	TRBV28	TRBD2	TRBJ2-5	CASSLGQRGLPQYF	TGTGCCAGCAGTTTAGGGCAGCGGGGTTTGCCCCAGTACTTC
-	TRBV4-2	TRBD2	TRBJ2-7	CASSQEGSGSGYEQYF	TGTGCCAGCAGCCAAGAAGGTAGCGGGAGTGGCTACGAGCAGTACTTC
few	TRBV7-9	-	TRBJ1-4	CASSLGAWREGEKLFF	TGTGCCAGCAGCTTAGGAGCGTGGCGGGAAGGCGAAAAACTGTTTTTT
many	TRBV19	-	TRBJ1-5	CASSMGGRFSNQPQHF	TGTGCCAGTAGTATGGGAGGGAGGTTCAGCAATCAGCCCCAGCATTTT
-	TRBV24-1	TRBD1	TRBJ2-3	CATSDDRGADTQYF	TGTGCCACCAGTGATGACAGGGGGGCAGATACGCAGTATTTT
-	TRBV7-8	TRBD2	TRBJ2-7	CASSRGGGRAVEQYF	TGTGCCAGCAGCCGTGGGGGCGGGAGGGCCGTCGAGCAGTACTTC
-	TRBV7-3	-	TRBJ2-3	CASSPNTGADTQYF	TGTGCCAGCAGCCCAAATACGGGTGCAGATACGCAGTATTTT